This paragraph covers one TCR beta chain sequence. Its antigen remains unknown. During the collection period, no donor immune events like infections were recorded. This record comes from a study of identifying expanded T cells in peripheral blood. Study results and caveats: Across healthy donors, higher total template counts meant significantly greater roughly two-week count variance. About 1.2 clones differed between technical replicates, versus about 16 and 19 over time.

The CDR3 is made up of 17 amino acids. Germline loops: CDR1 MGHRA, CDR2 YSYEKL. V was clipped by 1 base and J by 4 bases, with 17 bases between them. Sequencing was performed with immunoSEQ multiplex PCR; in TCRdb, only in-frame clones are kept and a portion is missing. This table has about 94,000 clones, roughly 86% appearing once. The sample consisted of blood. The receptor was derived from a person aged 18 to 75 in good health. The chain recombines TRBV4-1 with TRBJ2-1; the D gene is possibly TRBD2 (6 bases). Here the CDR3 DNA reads TGCGCCAGCAGCCAAGTCGTGGGAGGAGATTTGTACAATGAGCAGTTCTTC. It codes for CASSQVVGGDLYNEQFF.